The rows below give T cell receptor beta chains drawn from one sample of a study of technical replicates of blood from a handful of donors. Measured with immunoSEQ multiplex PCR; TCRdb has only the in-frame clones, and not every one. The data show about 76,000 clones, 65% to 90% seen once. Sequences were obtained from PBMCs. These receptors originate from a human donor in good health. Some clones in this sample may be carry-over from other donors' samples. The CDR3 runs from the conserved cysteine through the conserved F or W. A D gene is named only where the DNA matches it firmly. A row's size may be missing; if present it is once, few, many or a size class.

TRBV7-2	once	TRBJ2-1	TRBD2	CASSLASLAGALLGEQFF	TGTGCCAGCAGCTTAGCATCTCTAGCGGGAGCCCTTCTCGGTGAGCAGTTCTTC
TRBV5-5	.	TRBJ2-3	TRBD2	CASSIGLAGTDTQYF	TGTGCCAGCAGCATAGGACTAGCGGGAACAGATACGCAGTATTTT
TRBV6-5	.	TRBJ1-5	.	CASSLSRGSNQPQHF	TGTGCCAGCAGTTTGTCCCGAGGGAGCAATCAGCCCCAGCATTTT
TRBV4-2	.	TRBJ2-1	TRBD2	CASSSGLAGGWNEQFF	TGTGCCAGCAGCTCGGGACTAGCGGGAGGTTGGAATGAGCAGTTCTTC
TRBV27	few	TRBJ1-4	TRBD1	CASSAKTGGHGEKLFF	TGTGCCAGCAGTGCAAAGACAGGGGGCCACGGTGAAAAACTGTTTTTT
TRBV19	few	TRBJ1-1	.	CASSIGQGTEAFF	TGTGCCAGTAGTATCGGGCAGGGCACTGAAGCTTTCTTT
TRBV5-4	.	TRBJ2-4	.	CASSPSRDTPGKNIQYF	TGTGCCAGCAGTCCCAGCCGGGACACCCCGGGGAAAAACATTCAGTACTTC
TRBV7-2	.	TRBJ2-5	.	CASTPGSLVKTQYF	TGTGCCAGCACCCCGGGTAGCCTCGTAAAGACCCAGTACTTC
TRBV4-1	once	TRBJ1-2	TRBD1	CASSQGAKQGAGYGYTF	TGCGCCAGCAGCCAAGGAGCGAAACAGGGGGCAGGCTATGGCTACACCTTC
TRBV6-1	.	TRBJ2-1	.	CASSESPGWDEQFF	TGTGCCAGCAGTGAATCCCCGGGGTGGGATGAGCAGTTCTTC
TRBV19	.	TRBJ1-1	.	CASSVPRGEYTEAFF	TGTGCCAGTAGTGTGCCCCGGGGGGAGTACACTGAAGCTTTCTTT
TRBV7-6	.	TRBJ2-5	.	CASAISGTLETQYF	TGTGCCTCAGCCATCTCCGGGACTTTGGAGACCCAGTACTTC
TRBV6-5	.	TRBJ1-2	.	CASRTMAGNYGYTF	TGTGCCAGCAGAACCATGGCGGGGAACTATGGCTACACCTTC
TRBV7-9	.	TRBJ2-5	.	CASSSPLAEETQYF	TGTGCCAGCAGCTCGCCACTAGCCGAGGAGACCCAGTACTTC
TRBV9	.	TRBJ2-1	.	CASSVGTHVVDEQFF	TGTGCCAGCAGCGTCGGGACTCACGTCGTGGATGAGCAGTTCTTC
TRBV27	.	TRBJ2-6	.	CASSPWGAGANVLTF	TGTGCCAGCAGTCCTTGGGGAGCCGGGGCCAACGTCCTGACTTTC